These T cell receptor beta chains were read from a single sample in a study of cytomegalovirus exposure and HLA in healthy donors. Here immunoSEQ multiplex PCR was the method, and the copy in TCRdb shows in-frame clones only, minus some. The table records about 150,000 clones, around 86% of them present only once. Sequenced sample: PBMCs. The receptors originated from a male donor in good health and CMV-seronegative. Each CDR3 is given with its conserved first and last residue. Each record gives: D gene, V gene, CDR3 protein. A D gene is named only where the DNA matches it firmly.

D: TRBD1; V: TRBV18; CDR3: CASSPVGTGAGGNTEAFF
D: TRBD1; V: TRBV6-5; CDR3: CASSLSGGYTQYF
D: TRBD1; V: TRBV7-9; CDR3: CASSPPTTGGNSPLHF
D: .; V: TRBV14; CDR3: CASTRNSGNTIYF
D: TRBD1; V: TRBV11-2; CDR3: CASSLRQGDYGYTF
D: TRBD1; V: TRBV5-4; CDR3: CASSLGQASTEAFF
D: .; V: TRBV7-6; CDR3: CASSLSRGAYNEQFF
D: TRBD1; V: TRBV5-1; CDR3: CASTTGGLDSPLHF
D: .; V: TRBV9; CDR3: CASSVEGRGNQPQHF
D: TRBD1; V: TRBV5-1; CDR3: CASSLGWDRKDLNEAFF
D: TRBD1; V: TRBV19; CDR3: CASSIVGQLNTEAFF
D: TRBD1; V: TRBV9; CDR3: CASSTRQGTRRDGYTF
D: .; V: TRBV25-1; CDR3: CASSASTQRDTIYF
D: TRBD1; V: TRBV7-9; CDR3: CASSLGSAGGSRYTF
D: TRBD1; V: TRBV7-2; CDR3: CASSSVGQGLFGYTF
D: TRBD1; V: TRBV10-2; CDR3: CASRLDRLNTEAFF
D: .; V: TRBV6-5; CDR3: CASSYSGGQTDTQYF
D: .; V: TRBV29-1; CDR3: CSVGSQNTEAFF
D: .; V: TRBV7-2; CDR3: CASSIGFTEAFF
D: .; V: TRBV29-1; CDR3: CSVETGSGNEKLFF
D: .; V: TRBV19; CDR3: CASSMRRGLNTEAFF
D: TRBD1; V: TRBV6-5; CDR3: CASTSPTGDGYTF
D: TRBD1; V: TRBV19; CDR3: CASSTRDRGHSNQPQHF
D: .; V: TRBV15; CDR3: CATTSNTLSHGYTF
D: TRBD2; V: TRBV7-9; CDR3: CASSRGTTRETQYF